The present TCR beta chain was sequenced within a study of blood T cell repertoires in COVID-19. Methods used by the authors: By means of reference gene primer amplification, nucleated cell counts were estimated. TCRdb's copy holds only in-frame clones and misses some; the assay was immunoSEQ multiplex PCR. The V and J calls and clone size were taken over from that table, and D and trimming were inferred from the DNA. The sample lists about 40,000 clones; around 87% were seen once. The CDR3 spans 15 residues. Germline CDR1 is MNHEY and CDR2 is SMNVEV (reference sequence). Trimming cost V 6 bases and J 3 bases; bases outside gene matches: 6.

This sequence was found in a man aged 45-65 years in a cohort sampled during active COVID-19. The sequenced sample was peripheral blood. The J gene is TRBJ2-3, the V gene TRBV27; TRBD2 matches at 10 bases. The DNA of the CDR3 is TGTGCCAGCAGCCCCAGCGGGAGGGGAACAGATACGCAGTATTTT. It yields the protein CASSPSGRGTDTQYF.